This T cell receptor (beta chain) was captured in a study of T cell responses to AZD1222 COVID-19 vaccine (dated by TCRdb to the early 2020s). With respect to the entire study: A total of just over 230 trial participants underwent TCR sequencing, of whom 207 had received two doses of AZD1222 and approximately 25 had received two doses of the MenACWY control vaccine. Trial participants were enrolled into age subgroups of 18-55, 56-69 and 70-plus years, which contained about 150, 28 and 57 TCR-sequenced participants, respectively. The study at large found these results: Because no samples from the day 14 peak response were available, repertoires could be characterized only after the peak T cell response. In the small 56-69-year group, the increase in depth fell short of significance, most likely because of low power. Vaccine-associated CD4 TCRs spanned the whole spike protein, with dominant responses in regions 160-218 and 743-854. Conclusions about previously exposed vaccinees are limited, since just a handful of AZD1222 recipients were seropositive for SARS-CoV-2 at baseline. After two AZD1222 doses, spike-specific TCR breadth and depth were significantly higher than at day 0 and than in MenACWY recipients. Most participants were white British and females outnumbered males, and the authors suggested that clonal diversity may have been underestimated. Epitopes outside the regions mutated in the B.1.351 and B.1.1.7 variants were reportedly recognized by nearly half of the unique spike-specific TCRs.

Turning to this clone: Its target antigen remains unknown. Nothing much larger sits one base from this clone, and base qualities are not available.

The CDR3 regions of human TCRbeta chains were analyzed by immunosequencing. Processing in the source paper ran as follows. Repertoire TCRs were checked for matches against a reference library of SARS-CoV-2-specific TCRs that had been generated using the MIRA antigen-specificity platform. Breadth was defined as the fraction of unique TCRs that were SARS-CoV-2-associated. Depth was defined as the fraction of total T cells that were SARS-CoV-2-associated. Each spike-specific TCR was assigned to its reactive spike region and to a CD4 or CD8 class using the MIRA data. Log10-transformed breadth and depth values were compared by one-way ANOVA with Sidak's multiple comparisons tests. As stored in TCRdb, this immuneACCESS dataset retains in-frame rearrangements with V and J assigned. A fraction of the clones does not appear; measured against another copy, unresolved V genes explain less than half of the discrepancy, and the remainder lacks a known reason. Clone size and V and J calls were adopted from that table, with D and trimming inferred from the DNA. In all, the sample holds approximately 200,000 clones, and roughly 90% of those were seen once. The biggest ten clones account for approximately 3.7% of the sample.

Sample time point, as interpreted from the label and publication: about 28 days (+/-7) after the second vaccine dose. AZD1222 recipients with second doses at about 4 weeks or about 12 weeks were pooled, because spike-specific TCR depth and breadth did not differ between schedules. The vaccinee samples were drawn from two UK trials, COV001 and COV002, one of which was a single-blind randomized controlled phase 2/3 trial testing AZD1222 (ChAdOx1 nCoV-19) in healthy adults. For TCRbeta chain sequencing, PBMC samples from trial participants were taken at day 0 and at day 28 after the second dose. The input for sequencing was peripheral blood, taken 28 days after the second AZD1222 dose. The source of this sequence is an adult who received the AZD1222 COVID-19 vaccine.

The sequence in DNA is TGTGCCAGCAGCTTATACTTTCGGGACAGATACACAGATACGCAGTATTTT. It codes for CASSLYFRDRYTDTQYF. This chain is built from TRBV7-2 and TRBJ2-3, and TRBD1 matches 7 of the central bases. Trimming leaves V shorter by 2 bases and J shorter by 2 bases, with the junction holding 10 bases beyond the gene matches. The CDR3 numbers 17 residues from cysteine through phenylalanine. Only the CDR3 DNA is retained, 51 bases long and in frame from the first base. The germline V gene specifies SGHTA as CDR1 and FQGNSA as CDR2.